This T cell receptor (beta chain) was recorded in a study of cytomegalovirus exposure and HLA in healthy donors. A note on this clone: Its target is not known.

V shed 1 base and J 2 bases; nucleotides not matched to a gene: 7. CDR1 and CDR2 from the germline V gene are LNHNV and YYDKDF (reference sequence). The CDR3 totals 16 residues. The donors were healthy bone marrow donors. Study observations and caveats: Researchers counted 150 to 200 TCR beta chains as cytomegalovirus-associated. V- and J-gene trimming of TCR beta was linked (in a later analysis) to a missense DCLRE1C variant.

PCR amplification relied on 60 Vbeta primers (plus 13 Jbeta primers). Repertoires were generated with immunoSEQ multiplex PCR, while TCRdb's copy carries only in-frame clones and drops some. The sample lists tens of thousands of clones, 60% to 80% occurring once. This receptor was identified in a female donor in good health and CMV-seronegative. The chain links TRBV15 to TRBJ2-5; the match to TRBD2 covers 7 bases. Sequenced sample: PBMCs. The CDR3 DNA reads TGTGCCACCAGCAGAGGGGACGCGGGAGTACAAGAGACCCAGTACTTC. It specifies CATSRGDAGVQETQYF.